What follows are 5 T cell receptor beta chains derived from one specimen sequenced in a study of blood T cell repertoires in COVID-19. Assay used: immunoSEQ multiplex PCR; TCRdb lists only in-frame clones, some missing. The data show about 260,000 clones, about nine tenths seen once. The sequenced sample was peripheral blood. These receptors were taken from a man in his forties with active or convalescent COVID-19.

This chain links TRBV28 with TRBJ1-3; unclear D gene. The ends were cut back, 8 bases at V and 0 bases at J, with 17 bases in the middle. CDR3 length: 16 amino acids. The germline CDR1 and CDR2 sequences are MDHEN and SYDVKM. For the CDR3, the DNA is TGTGCCAGCTACGGCGCGGGCTCGTTCTCTGGAAACACCATATATTTT. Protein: CASYGAGSFSGNTIYF.

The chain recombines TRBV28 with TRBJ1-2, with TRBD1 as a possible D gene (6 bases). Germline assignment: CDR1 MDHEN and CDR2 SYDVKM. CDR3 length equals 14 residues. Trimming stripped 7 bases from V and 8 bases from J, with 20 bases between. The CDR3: CASTVGAKARGYTF. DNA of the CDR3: TGTGCCAGCACGGTGGGGGCCAAAGCCCGAGGCTACACCTTC.

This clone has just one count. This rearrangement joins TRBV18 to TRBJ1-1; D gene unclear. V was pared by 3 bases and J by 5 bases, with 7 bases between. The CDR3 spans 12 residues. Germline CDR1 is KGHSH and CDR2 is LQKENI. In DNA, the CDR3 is TGTGCCAGCTCACCTCGGGAAACTGAAGCTTTCTTT. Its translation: CASSPRETEAFF.

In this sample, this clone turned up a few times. Written as DNA, the CDR3 is TGTGCCAGCAGTTTCGACAGGGGGCAACAGCCCCAGCATTTT. Protein: CASSFDRGQQPQHF. This chain uses TRBV27 with TRBJ1-5; TRBD1 matches at 10 bases. With 3 bases clipped from V and 7 bases from J, the junction kept 3 bases outside the gene matches. The CDR3 is made up of 14 amino acids. The germline CDR1 and CDR2 sequences are MNHEY and SMNVEV (reference sequence).

DNA for the CDR3: TGTGCCACCAGCGATGGGGGGGCCGGACTAGTGTTTGAGAATGAGCAGTTCTTC. As protein: CATSDGGAGLVFENEQFF. The V and J genes are TRBV24-1 and TRBJ2-1, with a weak D call TRBD2 (7 bases). Germline V lookup: CDR1 KGHDR, CDR2 SFDVKD. This CDR3 has 18 amino acids. V was shortened by 7 bases and J by 7 bases, with 28 bases between the two germline ends.